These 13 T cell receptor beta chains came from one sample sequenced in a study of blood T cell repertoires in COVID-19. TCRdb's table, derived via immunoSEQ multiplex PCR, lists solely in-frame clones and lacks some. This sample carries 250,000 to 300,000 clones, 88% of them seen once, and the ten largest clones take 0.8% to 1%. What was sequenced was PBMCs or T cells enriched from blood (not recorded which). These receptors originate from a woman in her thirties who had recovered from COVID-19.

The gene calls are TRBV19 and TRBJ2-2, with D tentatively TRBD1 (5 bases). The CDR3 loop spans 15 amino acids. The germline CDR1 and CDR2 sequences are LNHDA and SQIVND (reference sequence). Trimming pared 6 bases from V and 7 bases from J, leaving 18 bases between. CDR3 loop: CASSRFRDEIGELFF. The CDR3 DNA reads TGTGCCAGTAGCAGATTCAGGGATGAGATCGGGGAGCTGTTTTTT.

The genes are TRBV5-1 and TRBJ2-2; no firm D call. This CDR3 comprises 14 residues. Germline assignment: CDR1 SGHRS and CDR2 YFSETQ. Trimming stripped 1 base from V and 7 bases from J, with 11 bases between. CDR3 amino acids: CASSLRQRSGELFF. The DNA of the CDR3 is TGCGCCAGCAGCTTGCGGCAGAGGAGCGGGGAGCTGTTTTTT.

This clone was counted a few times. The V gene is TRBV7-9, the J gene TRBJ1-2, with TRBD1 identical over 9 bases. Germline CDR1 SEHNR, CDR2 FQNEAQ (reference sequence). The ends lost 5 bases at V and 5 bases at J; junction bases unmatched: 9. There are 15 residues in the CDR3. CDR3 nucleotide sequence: TGTGCCAGCAGCCCCATTTCACAGGGGGCATATGGCTACACCTTC. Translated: CASSPISQGAYGYTF.

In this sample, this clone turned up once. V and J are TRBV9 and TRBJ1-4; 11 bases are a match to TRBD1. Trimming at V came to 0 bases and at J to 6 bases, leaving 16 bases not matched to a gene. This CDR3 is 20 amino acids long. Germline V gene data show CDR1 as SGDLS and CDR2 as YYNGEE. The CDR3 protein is CASSVAPGGQGGRGDEKLFF. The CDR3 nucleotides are TGTGCCAGCAGCGTAGCCCCAGGGGGACAGGGGGGCCGAGGGGATGAAAAACTGTTTTTT.

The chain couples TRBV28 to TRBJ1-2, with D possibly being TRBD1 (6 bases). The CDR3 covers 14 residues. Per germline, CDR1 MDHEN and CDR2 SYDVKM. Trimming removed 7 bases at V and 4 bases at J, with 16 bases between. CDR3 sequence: CASTPWTVSYGYTF. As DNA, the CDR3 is TGTGCCAGCACCCCTTGGACAGTTTCCTATGGCTACACCTTC.

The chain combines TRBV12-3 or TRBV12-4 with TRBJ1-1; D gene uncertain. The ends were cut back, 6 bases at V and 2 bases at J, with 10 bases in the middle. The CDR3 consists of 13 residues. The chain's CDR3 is CASSIGRNTEAFF. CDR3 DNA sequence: TGTGCCAGCAGCATCGGTCGCAACACTGAAGCTTTCTTT.

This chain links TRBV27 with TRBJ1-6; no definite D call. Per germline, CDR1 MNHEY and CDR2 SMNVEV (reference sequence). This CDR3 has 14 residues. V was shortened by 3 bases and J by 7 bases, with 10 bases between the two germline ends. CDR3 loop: CASSFRRENSPLHF. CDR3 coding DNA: TGTGCCAGCAGTTTTCGCCGGGAGAATTCACCCCTCCACTTT.

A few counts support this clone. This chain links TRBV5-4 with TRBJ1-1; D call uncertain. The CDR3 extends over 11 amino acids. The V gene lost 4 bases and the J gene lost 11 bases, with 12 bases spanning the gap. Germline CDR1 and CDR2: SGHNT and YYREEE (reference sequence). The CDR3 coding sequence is TGTGCCAGCAGCGTGGGCCCCGAGGCTTTCTTT. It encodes CASSVGPEAFF.

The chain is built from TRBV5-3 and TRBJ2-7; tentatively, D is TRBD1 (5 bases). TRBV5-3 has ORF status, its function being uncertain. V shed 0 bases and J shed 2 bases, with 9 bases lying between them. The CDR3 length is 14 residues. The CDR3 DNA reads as TGTGCCAGAAGCTTGGCCGACAGAACCTACGAGCAGTACTTC. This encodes CARSLADRTYEQYF.

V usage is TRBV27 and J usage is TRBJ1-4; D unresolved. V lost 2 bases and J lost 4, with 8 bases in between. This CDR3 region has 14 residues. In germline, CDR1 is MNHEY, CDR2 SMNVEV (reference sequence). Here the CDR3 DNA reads TGTGCCAGCAGTTTAAACGGGGTTAATGAAAAACTGTTTTTT. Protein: CASSLNGVNEKLFF. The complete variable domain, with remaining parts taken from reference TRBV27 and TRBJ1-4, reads EAQVTQNPRYLITVTGKKLTVTCSQNMNHEYMSWYRQDPGLGLRQIYYSMNVEVTDKGDVPEGYKVSRKEKRNFPLILESPSPNQTSLYFCASSLNGVNEKLFFGSGTQLSVL.

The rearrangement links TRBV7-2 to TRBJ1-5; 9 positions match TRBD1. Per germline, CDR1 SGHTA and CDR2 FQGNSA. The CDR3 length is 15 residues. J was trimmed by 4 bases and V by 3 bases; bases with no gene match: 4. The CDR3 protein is CASSFQQGANQPQHF. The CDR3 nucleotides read TGTGCCAGCAGCTTCCAACAGGGGGCGAATCAGCCCCAGCATTTT.

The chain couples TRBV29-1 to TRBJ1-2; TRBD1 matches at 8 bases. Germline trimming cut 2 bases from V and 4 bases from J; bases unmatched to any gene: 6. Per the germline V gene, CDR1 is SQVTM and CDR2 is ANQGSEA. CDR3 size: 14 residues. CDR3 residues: CSVENAGGTYGYTF. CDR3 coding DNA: TGCAGCGTTGAAAACGCAGGGGGCACCTATGGCTACACCTTC.

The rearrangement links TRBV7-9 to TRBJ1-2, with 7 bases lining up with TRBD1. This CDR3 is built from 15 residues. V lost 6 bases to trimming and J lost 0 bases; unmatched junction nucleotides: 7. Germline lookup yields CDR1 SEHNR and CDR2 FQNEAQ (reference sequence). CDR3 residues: CASRPRGTANYGYTF. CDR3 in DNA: TGTGCCAGCAGGCCGCGTGGGACAGCTAACTATGGCTACACCTTC.